This entry lists 12 T cell receptor beta chains sequenced from one sample in a study of identical twins. Each CDR3 protein gets one entry after TCRdb re-called the 5' RACE reads with MiXCR. There are 600,000 to 850,000 distinct CDR3 sequences in the sample; over 15% occur only once, and less than 15% lies in the top ten. These data were also reused for a study on T cells expressing NK-cell markers.

The sequencing sample was made of PBMCs. The receptors come from a woman under 30 in good health.

This clonotype turned up a few times. The chain couples TRBV20-1 to TRBJ2-5; D perhaps matches TRBD2 (5 bases). The germline V gene has CDR1 DFQATT and CDR2 SNEGSKA (reference sequence). The CDR3 runs to 12 residues. Trimming shortened V by 6 bases and J by 5 bases, and 13 bases separated the two germline ends. Here the CDR3 DNA reads TGCAGTGCCCAAGGTCGGGGTGAGACCCAGTACTTC. Translated: CSAQGRGETQYF.

The rearrangement uses TRBV24-1 and TRBJ2-7; weak D call: TRBD1 (6 bases). Trimming took off 2 bases at V and 2 bases at J, with 15 bases between the two ends. Germline V CDR1 and CDR2: KGHDR, SFDVKD. This CDR3 has 16 residues. The CDR3 reads CATSDSQGSSTYEQYF. DNA for the CDR3: TGTGCCACCAGTGATTCTCAGGGGTCCTCAACCTACGAGCAGTACTTC.

V usage is TRBV20-1 and J usage is TRBJ2-7; possible D gene TRBD2, 6 bases. Trimming took 3 bases from V and 6 from J, leaving 12 bases between them. Germline-derived CDR1 and CDR2 are DFQATT and SNEGSKA (reference sequence). The CDR3 runs to 12 residues. CDR3 DNA sequence: TGCAGTGCTAGCAAACTAGCTCGCGAGCAGTACTTC. Translating it yields CSASKLAREQYF.

This clonotype was counted ten times or more. This rearrangement joins TRBV12-3 or TRBV12-4 to TRBJ2-7, with D tentatively TRBD2 (5 bases). Trimming took off 3 bases at V and 4 bases at J, with 13 bases between the two ends. CDR3 length: 14 amino acids. As DNA, the CDR3 is TGTGCCAGCAGTTTTGGGCTAGCTGCGTACGAGCAGTACTTC. Amino acid sequence: CASSFGLAAYEQYF.

The chain couples TRBV5-1 to TRBJ1-5; D is uncertain. The germline V gene encodes CDR1 SGHRS and CDR2 YFSETQ. The CDR3 contains 14 residues. V was trimmed by 0 bases and J by 5 bases, leaving 9 bases between them. CDR3: CASSLDSDYQPQHF. The CDR3 bases are TGCGCCAGCAGCTTGGACTCAGACTATCAGCCCCAGCATTTT.

The chain recombines TRBV20-1 with TRBJ2-5; TRBD1 matches at 7 bases. Germline assignment: CDR1 DFQATT and CDR2 SNEGSKA (reference sequence). J lost 2 bases, V lost 0 bases, and 3 bases had no gene match. The CDR3 length is 14 residues. CDR3: CSARDLDRQETQYF. DNA of the CDR3: TGCAGTGCTAGAGATCTGGACAGGCAAGAGACCCAGTACTTC.

In its sample, this clonotype was seen a few times. J is TRBJ2-1 and V is TRBV10-3; 8 bases align to TRBD2. Looked up from germline, CDR1 is ENHRY and CDR2 is SYGVKD. With V trimmed by 4 bases and J by 7 bases, 12 bases remained unmatched. This CDR3 has 16 amino acids. The DNA of the CDR3 is TGTGCCATCAGTGGGAATCCAACCGGACTAGCTAATGAGCAGTTCTTC. Translated, it gives CAISGNPTGLANEQFF.

This sequence joins TRBV12-3 or TRBV12-4 and TRBJ2-7; 10 bases agree with TRBD2. The CDR3 totals 14 residues. With 5 bases clipped from V and 5 bases from J, the junction kept 6 bases outside the gene matches. The DNA for the CDR3 is TGTGCCAGCAGTATGCTAGCGGGAGCCCACGAGCAGTACTTC. It specifies CASSMLAGAHEQYF.

The table lists this clonotype with a count of one. The rearrangement links TRBV4-3 to TRBJ2-7, with TRBD1 matching over 8 bases. The V gene's germline CDR1 is LGHNA and CDR2 YSLEER. The CDR3 is 16 amino acids. Unmatched junction bases numbered 11, after V lost 3 bases and J lost 4 bases. CDR3 protein: CASSQYHRQGQYEQYF. CDR3 DNA: TGCGCCAGCAGCCAGTATCATCGACAGGGGCAATACGAGCAGTACTTC.

CDR3: CASSLLTRNTEAFF. CDR3 nucleotides: TGCGCCAGCAGCTTGTTAACTAGAAACACTGAAGCTTTCTTT. The rearrangement links TRBV5-1 to TRBJ1-1; no reliable D call. The CDR3 totals 14 residues. The V gene's germline CDR1 is SGHRS and CDR2 YFSETQ. Deletions cut 1 base from V and 2 bases from J, with 9 bases between.

J is TRBJ2-7 and V is TRBV29-1; 8 nucleotides line up with TRBD2. The CDR3 spans 15 residues. Per germline, CDR1 SQVTM and CDR2 ANQGSEA. Losses at the gene ends were 6 bases for V and 6 bases for J; bases not matched to a gene: 16. The CDR3 DNA follows: TGCAGCGTGGGATTCGGGGGGGCGCTTCCCTCCGAGCAGTACTTC. Its protein product is CSVGFGGALPSEQYF.

The rearrangement links TRBV27 to TRBJ1-1, with a possible D match to TRBD1 (5 bases). This CDR3 has 12 amino acids. Between the trimmed V and J ends, which lost 4 bases and 7 bases, there was a span of 10 bases. Germline assignment: CDR1 MNHEY and CDR2 SMNVEV (reference sequence). The CDR3 loop is CASSSRQFEAFF. DNA of the CDR3: TGTGCCAGCAGTTCCCGACAGTTTGAAGCTTTCTTT.